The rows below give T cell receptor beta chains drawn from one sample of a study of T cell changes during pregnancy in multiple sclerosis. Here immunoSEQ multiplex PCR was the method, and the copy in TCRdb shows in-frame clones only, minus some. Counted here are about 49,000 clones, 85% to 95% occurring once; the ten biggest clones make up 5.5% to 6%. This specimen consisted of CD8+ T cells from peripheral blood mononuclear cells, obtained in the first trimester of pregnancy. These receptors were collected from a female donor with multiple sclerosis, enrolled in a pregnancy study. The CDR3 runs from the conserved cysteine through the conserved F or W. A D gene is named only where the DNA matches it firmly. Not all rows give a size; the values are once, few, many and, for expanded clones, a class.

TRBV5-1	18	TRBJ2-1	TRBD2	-	TGCGCCAGCAGCTTCGACTCTAGCGGGAGAAGGTCCTACAATGAGCAGTTCTTC	CASSFDSSGRRSYNEQFF
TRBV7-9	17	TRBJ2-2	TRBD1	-	TGTGCCAGCAGCCGGACAGGGGAAAGGAGGGCCACCGGGGAGCTGTTTTTT	CASSRTGERRATGELFF
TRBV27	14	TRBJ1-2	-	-	TGTGCCAGCAGTCGACTACAGACGGCGGGCGGCTACACCTTC	CASSRLQTAGGYTF
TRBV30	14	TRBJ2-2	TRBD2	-	TGTGCCTGGATAGCGGGAGTTCCCACCGGGGAGCTGTTTTTT	CAWIAGVPTGELFF
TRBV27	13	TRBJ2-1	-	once	TGTGCCAGCAGTTTTTCCCAGCAGGGTGAGCAGTTCTTC	CASSFSQQGEQFF
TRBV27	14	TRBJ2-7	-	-	TGTGCCAGCAGTTCTGGAAGGGGTCCCTACGAGCAGTACTTC	CASSSGRGPYEQYF
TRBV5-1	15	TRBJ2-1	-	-	TGCGCCAGCAGCGCCGGAAAGCGCTCCTACAATGAGCAGTTCTTC	CASSAGKRSYNEQFF
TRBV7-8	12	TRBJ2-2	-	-	TGTGCCAGCAGCTCTGTGTCGGGGGAGCTGTTTTTT	CASSSVSGELFF
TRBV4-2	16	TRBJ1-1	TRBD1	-	TGTGCCAGCAGCCTTAGAACCGGGACAGAAAACACTGAAGCTTTCTTT	CASSLRTGTENTEAFF
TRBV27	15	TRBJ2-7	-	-	TGTGCCAGCAGTCCCCCGAGCGGAAGGTCCTACGAGCAGTACTTC	CASSPPSGRSYEQYF
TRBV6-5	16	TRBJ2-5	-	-	TGTGCCAGCAGTTACTCGGTCTGGGAAGAAGAGGGGACCCAGTACTTC	CASSYSVWEEEGTQYF
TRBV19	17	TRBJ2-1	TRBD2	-	TGTGCCAGTAGTCCGAGACTAGCGGGCTTCTCCTACAATGAGCAGTTCTTC	CASSPRLAGFSYNEQFF
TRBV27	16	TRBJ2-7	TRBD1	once	TGTGCCAGCACCGGCCCCGGAGGGACAGGGGGTTTTGAGCAGTACTTC	CASTGPGGTGGFEQYF
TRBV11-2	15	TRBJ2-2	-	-	TGTGCCAGCAGCTTACTGGAGTCGGGCACCGGGGAGCTGTTTTTT	CASSLLESGTGELFF
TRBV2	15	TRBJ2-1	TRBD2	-	TGTGCCAGCAGTGAGACTAGCGGGAGGGCCCATGAGCAGTTCTTC	CASSETSGRAHEQFF
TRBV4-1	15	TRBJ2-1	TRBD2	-	TGCGCCAGCAGCCAAATTAGCGGGAGGGAGCGGGAGCAGTTCTTC	CASSQISGREREQFF
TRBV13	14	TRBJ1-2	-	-	TGTGCCAGCAGCTTCCAAGACCTAGACTATGGCTACACCTTC	CASSFQDLDYGYTF
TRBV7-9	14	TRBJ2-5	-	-	TGTGCCAGCAGTTTAGGGTTGGAGGTAGAGACCCAGTACTTC	CASSLGLEVETQYF
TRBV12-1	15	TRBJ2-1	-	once	TGTGCCAGCAGCTTCTCCGGGAGGGGGCACAATGAGCAGTTCTTC	CASSFSGRGHNEQFF
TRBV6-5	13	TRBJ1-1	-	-	TGTGCCAGCAGTTACGTACAGAACACTGAAGCTTTCTTT	CASSYVQNTEAFF
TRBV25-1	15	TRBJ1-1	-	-	TGTGCCAGCAGTGACCCCCCCGGTGGGAACACTGAAGCTTTCTTT	CASSDPPGGNTEAFF
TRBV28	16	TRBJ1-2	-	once	TGTGCCAGCAGTCTTTTCCGCCGGGAAGGGGGTGATGGCTACACCTTC	CASSLFRREGGDGYTF
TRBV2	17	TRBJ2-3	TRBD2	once	TGTGCCAGCGGACCAGAAGTTCTAGCGGGAGGTACAGATACGCAGTATTTT	CASGPEVLAGGTDTQYF
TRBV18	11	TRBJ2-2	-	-	TGTGCCAGCTCAGAGACCGGGGAGCTGTTTTTT	CASSETGELFF
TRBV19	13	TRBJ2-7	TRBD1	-	TGTGCCAGTAGTCTAACAGGGGTACACGAGCAGTACTTC	CASSLTGVHEQYF
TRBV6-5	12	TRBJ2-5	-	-	TGTGCCAGCAGTTACAATCTGGAGACCCAGTACTTC	CASSYNLETQYF
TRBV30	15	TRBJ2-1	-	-	TGTGCCTGGAGTGTCGGCGGGGACAGAAACAATGAGCAGTTCTTC	CAWSVGGDRNNEQFF
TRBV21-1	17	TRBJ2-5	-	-	TGTGCCAGCAGCAAAGGGCTAGCGGGAGGGCCAGGGGAGACCCAGTACTTC	CASSKGLAGGPGETQYF
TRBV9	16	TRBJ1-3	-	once	TGTGCCAGCAGCCCATCCGGGTTCCACTCTGGAAACACCATATATTTT	CASSPSGFHSGNTIYF
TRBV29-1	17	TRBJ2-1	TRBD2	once	TGCAGCGTACTCCTAGCGGGCCAAGACGCCCCCTACAATGAGCAGTTCTTC	CSVLLAGQDAPYNEQFF
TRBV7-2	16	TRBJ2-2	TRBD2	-	TGTGCCAGCAGCCCACTACTAGCGATGAACACCGGGGAGCTGTTTTTT	CASSPLLAMNTGELFF
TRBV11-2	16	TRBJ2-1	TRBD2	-	TGTGCCAGCAGCTTGATACTAGCGGGAGATCGCTATGAGCAGTTCTTC	CASSLILAGDRYEQFF
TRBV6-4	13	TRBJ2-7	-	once	TGTGCCAGCAGTGAGGGGCCTACCTACGAGCAGTACTTC	CASSEGPTYEQYF
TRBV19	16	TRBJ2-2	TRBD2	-	TGTGCCAGTAGTAACCGACTAGCGGGAGGGACCGGGGAGCTGTTTTTT	CASSNRLAGGTGELFF
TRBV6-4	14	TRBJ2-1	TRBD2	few	TGTGCCAGCAGTGAGACTAGCGGGGGGAATGAGCAGTTCTTC	CASSETSGGNEQFF
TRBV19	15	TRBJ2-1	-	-	TGTGCCAGTAGTCCTCCCCTGAGCTCCTACAATGAGCAGTTCTTC	CASSPPLSSYNEQFF